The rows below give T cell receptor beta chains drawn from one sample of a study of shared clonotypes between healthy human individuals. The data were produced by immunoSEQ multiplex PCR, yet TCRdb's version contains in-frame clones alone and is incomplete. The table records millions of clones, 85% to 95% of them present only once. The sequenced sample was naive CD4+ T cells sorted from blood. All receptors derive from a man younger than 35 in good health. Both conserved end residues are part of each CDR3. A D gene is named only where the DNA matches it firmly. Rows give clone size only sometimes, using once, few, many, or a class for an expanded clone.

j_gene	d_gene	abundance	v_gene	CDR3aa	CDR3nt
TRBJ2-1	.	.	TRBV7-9	CASSPLGNNEQFF	TGTGCCAGCAGCCCCCTCGGCAACAATGAGCAGTTCTTC
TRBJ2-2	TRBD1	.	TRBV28	CASRAWTGNTGELFF	TGTGCCAGCAGAGCCTGGACAGGTAACACCGGGGAGCTGTTTTTT
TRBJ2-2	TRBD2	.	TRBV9	CASSVGAGANTGELFF	TGTGCCAGCAGCGTAGGAGCGGGAGCAAACACCGGGGAGCTGTTTTTT
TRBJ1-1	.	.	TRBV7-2	CASSLEGLNTEAFF	TGTGCCAGCAGCTTAGAAGGGCTGAACACTGAAGCTTTCTTT
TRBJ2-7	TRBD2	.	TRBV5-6	CASSSGRWDEQYF	TGTGCCAGCAGCTCCGGGAGGTGGGACGAGCAGTACTTC
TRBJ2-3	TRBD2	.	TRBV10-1	CASSEGAGVGTQYF	TGCGCCAGCAGTGAAGGAGCGGGAGTGGGTACGCAGTATTTT
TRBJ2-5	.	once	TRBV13	CASSLPGMETQYF	TGTGCCAGCAGCTTACCCGGGATGGAGACCCAGTACTTC
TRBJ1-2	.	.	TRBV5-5	CASSLEQGGNYGYTF	TGTGCCAGCAGCTTGGAACAGGGTGGGAACTATGGCTACACCTTC
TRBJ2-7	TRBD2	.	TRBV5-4	CASSLGGLASSYEQYF	TGTGCCAGCAGCTTGGGGGGACTAGCAAGCTCCTACGAGCAGTACTTC
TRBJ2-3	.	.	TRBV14	CASSSGSTQYF	TGTGCCAGCAGTTCCGGGAGTACGCAGTATTTT
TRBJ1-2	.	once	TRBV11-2	CASSRLRPNYGYTF	TGTGCCAGCAGCCGGCTCAGGCCGAACTATGGCTACACCTTC
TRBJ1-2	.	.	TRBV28	CASSSGMPVYGYTF	TGTGCCAGCAGTTCAGGGATGCCAGTCTATGGCTACACCTTC
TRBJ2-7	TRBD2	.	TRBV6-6	CASSSPGTMNEQYF	TGTGCCAGCAGTTCCCCCGGGACTATGAACGAGCAGTACTTC
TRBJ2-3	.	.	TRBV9	CASSVGRAHTDTQYF	TGTGCCAGCAGCGTAGGAAGGGCCCATACAGATACGCAGTATTTT
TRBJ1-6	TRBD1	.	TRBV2	CATRQGDSSPLHF	TGTGCCACCCGACAGGGGGACAGTTCACCCCTCCACTTT
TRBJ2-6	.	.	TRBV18	CASSPQGASGANVLTF	TGTGCCAGCTCACCACAGGGAGCCTCTGGGGCCAACGTCCTGACTTTC
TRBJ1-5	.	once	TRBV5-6	CASSILSQLSQPQHF	TGTGCCAGCAGCATCCTATCTCAGTTATCACAGCCCCAGCATTTT
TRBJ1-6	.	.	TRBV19	CASSSVGQGSNSPLHF	TGTGCCAGTAGCTCCGTGGGGCAGGGGAGTAATTCACCCCTCCACTTT
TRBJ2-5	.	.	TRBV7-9	CASSFSPLETQYF	TGTGCCAGCAGCTTCTCGCCGCTTGAGACCCAGTACTTC
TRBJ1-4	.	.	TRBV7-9	CASSFTVNEKLFF	TGTGCCAGCAGCTTTACAGTTAATGAAAAACTGTTTTTT
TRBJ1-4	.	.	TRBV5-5	CASSASPAPNEKLFF	TGTGCCAGCAGCGCTTCGCCGGCCCCTAATGAAAAACTGTTTTTT
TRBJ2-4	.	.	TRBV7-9	CASSQILQVGVDIQYF	TGTGCCAGCAGCCAGATCTTACAGGTGGGGGTGGACATTCAGTACTTC
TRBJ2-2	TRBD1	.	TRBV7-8	CASSLAGRTGPPGELFF	TGTGCCAGCAGCTTAGCGGGAAGGACAGGGCCCCCCGGGGAGCTGTTTTTT
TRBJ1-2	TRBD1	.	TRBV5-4	CASSRGTVYGYTF	TGTGCCAGCAGCAGAGGGACAGTCTATGGCTACACCTTC
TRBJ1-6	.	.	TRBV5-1	CASSLDPPNLNSPLHF	TGCGCCAGCAGCTTGGATCCGCCTAACCTGAATTCACCCCTCCACTTT
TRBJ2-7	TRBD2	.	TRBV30	CAWSTWTGTSREEQYF	TGTGCCTGGAGTACCTGGACCGGGACTAGCCGCGAGGAGCAGTACTTC
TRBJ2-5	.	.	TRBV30	CAWSAPERGRKTQYF	TGTGCCTGGAGTGCCCCCGAGAGAGGGAGGAAGACCCAGTACTTC
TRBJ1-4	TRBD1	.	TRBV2	CASRKDRVGEKLFF	TGTGCCAGCAGAAAAGACAGGGTGGGTGAAAAACTGTTTTTT
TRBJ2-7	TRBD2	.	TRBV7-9	CASSWGLAGGGNEQYF	TGTGCCAGCAGCTGGGGACTAGCGGGAGGAGGTAACGAGCAGTACTTC
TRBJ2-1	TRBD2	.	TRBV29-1	CSAATSGKVNEQFF	TGCAGCGCCGCCACTAGCGGGAAGGTAAATGAGCAGTTCTTC
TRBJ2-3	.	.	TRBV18	CASSPSGRGSTDTQYF	TGTGCCAGCTCACCAAGTGGACGGGGGAGCACAGATACGCAGTATTTT
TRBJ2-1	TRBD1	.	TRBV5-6	CASSLEQGSTAFF	TGTGCCAGCAGCTTGGAACAGGGGTCGACCGCGTTCTTC
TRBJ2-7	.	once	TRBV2	CASSEVGIDEQYF	TGTGCCAGCAGTGAAGTGGGAATCGACGAGCAGTACTTC
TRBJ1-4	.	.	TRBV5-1	CASSLFSLDNEKLFF	TGCGCCAGCAGCTTGTTCTCCCTGGATAATGAAAAACTGTTTTTT
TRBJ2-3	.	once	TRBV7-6	CASSLGGQSTDTQYF	TGTGCCAGCAGCTTAGGAGGGCAGAGCACAGATACGCAGTATTTT
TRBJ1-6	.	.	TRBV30	CAWKTPFPSYNSPLHF	TGTGCCTGGAAGACTCCGTTCCCCTCCTATAATTCACCCCTCCACTTT
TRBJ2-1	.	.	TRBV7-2	CASSLGTSGGQFF	TGTGCCAGCAGCTTGGGGACTTCCGGCGGGCAGTTCTTC
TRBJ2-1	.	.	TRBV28	CASSILVSNEQFF	TGTGCCAGCAGCATACTCGTCTCCAATGAGCAGTTCTTC
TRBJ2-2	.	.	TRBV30	CASHRTGELFF	TGTGCCTCCCACCGCACCGGGGAGCTGTTTTTT
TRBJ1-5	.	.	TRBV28	CASSDQGFQPQHF	TGTGCCAGCAGTGACCAGGGATTTCAGCCCCAGCATTTT
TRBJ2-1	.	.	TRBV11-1	CASSLAGTYEQFF	TGTGCCAGCAGCTTAGCGGGAACGTATGAGCAGTTCTTC
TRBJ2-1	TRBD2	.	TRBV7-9	CASSPWTSGRYNEQFF	TGTGCCAGCAGCCCGTGGACTAGCGGGAGATACAATGAGCAGTTCTTC
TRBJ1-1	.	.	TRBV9	CASRDDGNTEAFF	TGTGCCAGCAGAGATGACGGAAACACTGAAGCTTTCTTT
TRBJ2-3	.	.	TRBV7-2	CASSFIGTWGTSTDTQYF	TGTGCCAGCAGCTTTATTGGGACTTGGGGGACTAGCACAGATACGCAGTATTTT
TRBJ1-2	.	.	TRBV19	CASNRDRYYGYTF	TGTGCCAGTAACCGGGACCGCTACTATGGCTACACCTTC
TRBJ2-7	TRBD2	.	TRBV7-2	CASSLEASGQVSSYEQYF	TGTGCCAGCAGCTTAGAGGCTAGCGGACAAGTTAGCTCCTACGAGCAGTACTTC
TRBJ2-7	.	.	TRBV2	CASCRVSYEQYF	TGTGCCAGTTGTAGGGTTTCCTACGAGCAGTACTTC
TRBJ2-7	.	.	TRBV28	CASSLQGFSYEQYF	TGTGCCAGCAGCCTACAGGGATTCTCCTACGAGCAGTACTTC
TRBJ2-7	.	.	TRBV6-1	CASSRQGGLAYEQYF	TGTGCCAGCAGCCGACAGGGAGGACTAGCCTACGAGCAGTACTTC